The T cell receptor (beta chain) described here comes from a study of blood T cell repertoires in COVID-19. Overall study context: Samples of COVID-19 (acute and convalescent) were obtained from the United States, Italy and Spain. PBMCs, B-cell-depleted T cells, or T cells were the source of the cDNA or gDNA that made up the material.

Original analysis: Reference gene primer amplification yielded estimated nucleated cell counts. The method was immunoSEQ multiplex PCR; TCRdb's version includes in-frame clones alone and lacks a portion of them. V, J and clone size are those of that table, while D and trimming were read from the DNA. This sample has about 280,000 clones; roughly 90% occur once, and the top ten carry 1.5% to 2%. From germline, CDR1 is SGHNT and CDR2 YYREEE (reference sequence). Trimming pared 4 bases from V and 3 bases from J, leaving 14 bases between. The CDR3 contains 15 residues. This rearrangement joins TRBV5-4 to TRBJ2-1; perhaps TRBD1 as D (5 bases). The sequence was obtained from a woman between 18 and 30 years old with acute COVID-19. Sequenced material: PBMCs or T cells enriched from blood (not recorded which). In nucleotides, the CDR3 is TGTGCCAGCAGCCCTCAGGGCCCCTACTACAATGAGCAGTTCTTC. Encoded protein: CASSPQGPYYNEQFF.